The T cell receptor beta chain under discussion was sequenced for a study of human T cells and chemical hapten exposure (dated by TCRdb to the early 2020s). Looking at the study overall: The libraries were sequenced as a pool, and the TCR yield per sample differed mostly because of small variations in library volumes within the pool. Peripheral blood TCR repertoire changes were tracked in vivo in alopecia patients during primary and secondary sensitization to the hapten diphenylcyclopropenone (DPC). Both TCR alpha and TCR beta chains were sequenced from each blood RNA sample.

Total RNA was extracted from unfractionated whole blood collected in Tempus Blood RNA tubes. Five healthy volunteers served as TCR sequencing controls and were bled at day 0, 2 weeks and 6 weeks. Libraries were prepared through 5' RACE. The sequencing machine was an Illumina MiSeq. During library preparation, unique molecular identifiers were attached to individual cDNA molecules so that TCRs could be counted quantitatively and reproducibly. The study's processing was this. Samples had a median of 95,638 TCRs, with a range from about 20,000 to 690,600. V, J and CDR3 annotation of the TCR reads was carried out using the Decombinator software suite. For PS versus PT1 abundance plots, all samples were subsampled to the same number of TCRs (28,000). TCRs were defined as expanded if absent before sensitization and observed at least eight times at the 2-week time point. The public reads were reprocessed in TCRdb via fastp at Q25 and MiXCR, keeping in-frame beta chains. One record per CDR3 amino acid sequence lists the most common genes and DNA. TCRdb, not the original authors, processed these V and J calls. This sample lists 70,000 to 85,000 distinct CDR3 sequences; about 16% were detected once. Approximately 6.3% of the sample goes to the ten largest clones.

This clonotype has a handful of counts. Its antigen is still unknown. It has no much larger one-base neighbor in the sample; base qualities were not kept. The investigation overall reported the following: After repeated subsampling, the strength of the expansion versus patch-test correlation and the threshold at which it became significant changed. The number of TCRs above 1 in 1000 frequency did not change with DPC sensitization; there was no evidence of global repertoire structure alterations.

The CDR3 runs 15 residues from the cysteine to the phenylalanine. Of the read, only the CDR3 DNA is kept; its 45 bases are in frame from base 1. The V end loses 0 bases and the J end loses 3 bases, and a stretch of 8 bases separates them. Based on the germline V gene (reference sequence), the CDR1 and CDR2 sequences are MNHEY and SMNVEV. The sequence is built from TRBV27 and TRBJ1-4; the D gene is not confidently resolved. The TCR comes from a female donor in good health. Here is the DNA: TGTGCCAGCAGTTTATCTTGGCAGTCTAATGAAAAACTGTTTTTT. This sequence encodes CASSLSWQSNEKLFF.